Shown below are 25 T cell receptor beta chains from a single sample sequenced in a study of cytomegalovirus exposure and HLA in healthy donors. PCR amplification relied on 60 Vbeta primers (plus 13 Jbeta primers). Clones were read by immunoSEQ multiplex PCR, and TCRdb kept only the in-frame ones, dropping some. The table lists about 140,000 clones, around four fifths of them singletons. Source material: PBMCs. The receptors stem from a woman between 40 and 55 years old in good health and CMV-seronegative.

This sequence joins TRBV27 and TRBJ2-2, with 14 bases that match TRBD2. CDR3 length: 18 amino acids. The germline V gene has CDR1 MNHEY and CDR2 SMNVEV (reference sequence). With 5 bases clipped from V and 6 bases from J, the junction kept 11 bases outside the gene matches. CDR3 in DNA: TGTGCCAGCAGTATCCGACTAGCGGGAGGGCCTTATGCCGGGGAGCTGTTTTTT. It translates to CASSIRLAGGPYAGELFF.

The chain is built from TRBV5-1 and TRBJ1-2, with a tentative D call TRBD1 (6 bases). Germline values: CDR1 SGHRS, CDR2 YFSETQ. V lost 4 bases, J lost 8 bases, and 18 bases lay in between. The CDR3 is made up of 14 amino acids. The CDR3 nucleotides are TGCGCCAGCAGCGATACCGACAGGTTGGAAGGCTACACCTTC. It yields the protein CASSDTDRLEGYTF.

For the CDR3, the DNA is TGTGCCAGCAGCTTGGGTATGGGACACTCAAATCAGCCCCAGCATTTT. As protein: CASSLGMGHSNQPQHF. The chain links TRBV5-6 to TRBJ1-5; possibly TRBD1 for D (6 bases). Per the germline V gene, CDR1 is SGHDT and CDR2 is YYEEEE. Trimming removed 0 bases from V and 4 bases from J, with 14 bases in between. CDR3 length: 16 amino acids.

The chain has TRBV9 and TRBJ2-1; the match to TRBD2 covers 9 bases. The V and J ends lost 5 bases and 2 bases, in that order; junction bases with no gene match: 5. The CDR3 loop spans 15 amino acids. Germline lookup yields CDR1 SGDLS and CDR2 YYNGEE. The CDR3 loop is CASSQSGRTYNEQFF. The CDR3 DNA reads TGTGCCAGCAGTCAAAGCGGGAGGACCTACAATGAGCAGTTCTTC.

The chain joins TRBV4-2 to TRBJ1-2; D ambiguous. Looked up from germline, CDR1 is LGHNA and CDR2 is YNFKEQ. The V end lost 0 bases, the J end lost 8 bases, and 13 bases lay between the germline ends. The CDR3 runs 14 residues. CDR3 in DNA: TGTGCCAGCAGCCAAGATGGAGGGCGTGGCGGCTACACCTTC. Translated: CASSQDGGRGGYTF.

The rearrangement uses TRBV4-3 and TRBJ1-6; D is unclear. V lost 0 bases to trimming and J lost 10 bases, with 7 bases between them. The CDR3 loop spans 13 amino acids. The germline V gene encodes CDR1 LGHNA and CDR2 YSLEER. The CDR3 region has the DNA TGCGCCAGCAGCCAAGAATCCAGATCACCCCTCCACTTT. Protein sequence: CASSQESRSPLHF.

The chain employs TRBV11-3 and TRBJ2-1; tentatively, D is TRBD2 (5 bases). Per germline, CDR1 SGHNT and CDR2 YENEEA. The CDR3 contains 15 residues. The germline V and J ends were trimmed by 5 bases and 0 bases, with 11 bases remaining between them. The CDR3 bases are TGTGCCAGCAGCGGTGGGAGCGGCTCCTACAATGAGCAGTTCTTC. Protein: CASSGGSGSYNEQFF.

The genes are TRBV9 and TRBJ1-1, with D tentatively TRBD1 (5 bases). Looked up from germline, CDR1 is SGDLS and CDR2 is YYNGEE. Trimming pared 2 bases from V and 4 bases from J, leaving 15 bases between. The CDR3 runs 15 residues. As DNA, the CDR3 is TGTGCCAGCAGCGTCCAGGGCGCGGCGGCCACTGAAGCTTTCTTT. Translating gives CASSVQGAAATEAFF.

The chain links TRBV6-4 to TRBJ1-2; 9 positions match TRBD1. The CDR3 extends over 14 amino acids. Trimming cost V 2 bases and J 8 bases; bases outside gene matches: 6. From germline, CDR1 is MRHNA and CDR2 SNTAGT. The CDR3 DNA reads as TGTGCCAGCAGTGACGGATGGACAGGGGCCGGCTACACCTTC. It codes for CASSDGWTGAGYTF.

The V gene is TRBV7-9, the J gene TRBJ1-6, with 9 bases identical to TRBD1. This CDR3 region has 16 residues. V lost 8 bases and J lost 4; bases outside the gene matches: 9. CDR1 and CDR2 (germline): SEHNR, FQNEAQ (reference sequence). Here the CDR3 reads CASSPPGTGYNSPLHF. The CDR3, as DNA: TGTGCCAGCTCTCCCCCTGGGACAGGGTATAATTCACCCCTCCACTTT.

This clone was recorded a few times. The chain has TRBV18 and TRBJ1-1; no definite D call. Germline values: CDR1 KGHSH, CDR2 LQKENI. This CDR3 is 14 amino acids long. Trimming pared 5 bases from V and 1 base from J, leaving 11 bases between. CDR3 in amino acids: CASSSGIENTEAFF. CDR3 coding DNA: TGTGCCAGCTCATCGGGGATTGAGAACACTGAAGCTTTCTTT.

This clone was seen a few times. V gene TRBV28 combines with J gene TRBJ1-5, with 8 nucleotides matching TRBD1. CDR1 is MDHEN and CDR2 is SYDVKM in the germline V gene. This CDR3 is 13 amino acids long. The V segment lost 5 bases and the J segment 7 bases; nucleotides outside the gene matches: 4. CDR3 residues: CASSRTGYQPQHF. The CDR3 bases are TGTGCCAGCAGTCGGACAGGGTACCAGCCCCAGCATTTT.

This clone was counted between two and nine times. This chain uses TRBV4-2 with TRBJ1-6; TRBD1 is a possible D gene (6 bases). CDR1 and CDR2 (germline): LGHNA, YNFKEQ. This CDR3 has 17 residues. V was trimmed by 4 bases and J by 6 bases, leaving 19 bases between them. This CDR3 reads CASSPQIQQGLNSPLHF. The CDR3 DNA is TGTGCCAGCAGCCCGCAGATTCAACAGGGTCTTAATTCACCCCTCCACTTT.

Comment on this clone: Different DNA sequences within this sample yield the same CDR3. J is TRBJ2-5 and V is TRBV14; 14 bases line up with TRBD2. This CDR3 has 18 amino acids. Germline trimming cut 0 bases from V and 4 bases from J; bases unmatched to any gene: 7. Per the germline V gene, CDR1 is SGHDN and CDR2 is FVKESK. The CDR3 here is CASSQDISGLAGAETQYF. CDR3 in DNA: TGTGCCAGCAGCCAAGACATTTCGGGACTAGCGGGAGCAGAGACCCAGTACTTC.

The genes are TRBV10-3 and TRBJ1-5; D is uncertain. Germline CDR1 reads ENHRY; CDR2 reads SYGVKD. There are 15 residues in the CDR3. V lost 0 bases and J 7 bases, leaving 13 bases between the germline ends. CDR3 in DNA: TGTGCCATCAGTGAGTCCGGGTCGGGTTGGCAGCCCCAGCATTTT. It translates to CAISESGSGWQPQHF.

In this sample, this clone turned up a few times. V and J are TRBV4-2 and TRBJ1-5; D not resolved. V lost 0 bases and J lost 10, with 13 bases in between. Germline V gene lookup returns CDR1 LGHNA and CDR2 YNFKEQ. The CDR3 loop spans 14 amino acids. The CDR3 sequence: CASSQDPAARPQHF. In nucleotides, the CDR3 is TGTGCCAGCAGCCAAGACCCCGCCGCGCGCCCCCAGCATTTT.

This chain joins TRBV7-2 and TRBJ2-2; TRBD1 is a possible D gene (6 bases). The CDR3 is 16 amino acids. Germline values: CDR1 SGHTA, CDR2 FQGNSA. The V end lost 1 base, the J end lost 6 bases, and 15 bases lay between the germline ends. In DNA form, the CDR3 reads TGTGCCAGCAGCTTAGTGAGCAGGGGAAAGGCCGGGGAGCTGTTTTTT. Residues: CASSLVSRGKAGELFF.

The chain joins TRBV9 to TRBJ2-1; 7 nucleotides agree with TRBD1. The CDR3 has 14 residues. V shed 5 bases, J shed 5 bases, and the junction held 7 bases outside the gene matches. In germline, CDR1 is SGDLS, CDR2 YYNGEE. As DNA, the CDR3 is TGTGCCAGCAGTGTTCAGACAGGGAACAATGAGCAGTTCTTC. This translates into CASSVQTGNNEQFF.

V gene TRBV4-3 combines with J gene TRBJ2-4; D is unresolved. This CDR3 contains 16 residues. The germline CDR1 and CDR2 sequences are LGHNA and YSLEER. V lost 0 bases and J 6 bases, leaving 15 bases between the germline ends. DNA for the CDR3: TGCGCCAGCAGCCAAGAACCTCCGCCTGTCGGAAACATTCAGTACTTC. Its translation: CASSQEPPPVGNIQYF.

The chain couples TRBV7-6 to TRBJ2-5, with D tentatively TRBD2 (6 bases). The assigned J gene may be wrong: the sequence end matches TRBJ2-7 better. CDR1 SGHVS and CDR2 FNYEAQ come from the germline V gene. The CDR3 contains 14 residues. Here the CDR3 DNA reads TGTGCCAGCAGCTTTAGCGGATCAGGCTACGAGCAGTACTTC. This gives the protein CASSFSGSGYEQYF.

DNA of the CDR3: TGCAGCGTTGACTCGCGGGAGATAGTGTCCTACAATGAGCAGTTCTTC. Protein sequence: CSVDSREIVSYNEQFF. V and J are TRBV29-1 and TRBJ2-1; the match to TRBD2 covers 7 bases. Per the germline V gene, CDR1 is SQVTM and CDR2 is ANQGSEA. This CDR3 is 16 amino acids long. J lost 1 base, V lost 3 bases, and 9 bases had no gene match.

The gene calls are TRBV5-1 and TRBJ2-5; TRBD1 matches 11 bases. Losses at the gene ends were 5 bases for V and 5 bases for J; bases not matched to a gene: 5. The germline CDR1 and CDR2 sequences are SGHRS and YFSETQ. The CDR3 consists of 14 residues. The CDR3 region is CASSGQGAVETQYF. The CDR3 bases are TGCGCCAGCAGTGGACAGGGGGCCGTGGAGACCCAGTACTTC. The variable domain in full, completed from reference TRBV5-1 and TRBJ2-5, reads KAGVTQTPRYLIKTRGQQVTLSCSPISGHRSVSWYQQTPGQGLQFLFEYFSETQRNKGNFPGRFSGRQFSNSRSEMNVSTLELGDSALYLCASSGQGAVETQYFGPGTRLLVL.

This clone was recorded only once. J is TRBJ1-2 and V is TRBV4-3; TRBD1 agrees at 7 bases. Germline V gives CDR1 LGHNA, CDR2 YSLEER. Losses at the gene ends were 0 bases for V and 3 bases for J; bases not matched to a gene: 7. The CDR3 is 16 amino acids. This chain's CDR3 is CASSQDLGTADYGYTF. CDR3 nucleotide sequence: TGCGCCAGCAGCCAAGATTTAGGGACAGCAGACTATGGCTACACCTTC.

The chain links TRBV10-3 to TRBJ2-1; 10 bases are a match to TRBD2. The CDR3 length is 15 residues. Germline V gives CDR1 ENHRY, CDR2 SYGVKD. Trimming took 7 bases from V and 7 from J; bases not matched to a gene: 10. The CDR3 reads CAIKAASGRGNEQFF. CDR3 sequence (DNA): TGTGCCATCAAGGCCGCTAGCGGGAGAGGGAATGAGCAGTTCTTC.

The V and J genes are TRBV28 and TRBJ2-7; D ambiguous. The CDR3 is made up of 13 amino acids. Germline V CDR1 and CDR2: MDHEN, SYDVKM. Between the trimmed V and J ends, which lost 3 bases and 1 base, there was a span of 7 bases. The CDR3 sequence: CASSFGQSYEQYF. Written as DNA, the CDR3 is TGTGCCAGCAGTTTTGGGCAGTCCTACGAGCAGTACTTC.